The present TCR beta chain was sequenced within a study of early T cells in non-severe SARS-CoV-2 infection. Study as a whole: From unsorted whole blood, bulk RNA was sequenced, and the chains remained unpaired. Study findings and constraints: VDJdb matching favored anti-spike CD8 responses, missing private and CD4 specificities.

This clonotype has a count of ten or more. Antigen: not known. The CDR3 runs to 14 residues. V was pared by 7 bases and J by 7 bases, with 13 bases of the junction left unmatched. In germline, CDR1 is MNHEY, CDR2 SVGEGT. Unique molecular identifiers tagged individual cDNA molecules. Using its own MiXCR run on the 5' RACE reads, TCRdb lists one record per CDR3 protein. The sample has approximately 50,000 distinct CDR3 sequences; roughly 12% are singletons. The material was whole blood, obtained at baseline. V usage is TRBV6-2 or TRBV6-3 and J usage is TRBJ2-7, with TRBD2 identical over 7 bases. The origin of this receptor is an adult who was a healthcare worker with PCR-confirmed SARS-CoV-2 infection or an uninfected control (not recorded which). DNA of the CDR3: TGTGCCAGCAACGACGGGAGGCCCCCTTGGGAGCAGTACTTC. Translating gives CASNDGRPPWEQYF.